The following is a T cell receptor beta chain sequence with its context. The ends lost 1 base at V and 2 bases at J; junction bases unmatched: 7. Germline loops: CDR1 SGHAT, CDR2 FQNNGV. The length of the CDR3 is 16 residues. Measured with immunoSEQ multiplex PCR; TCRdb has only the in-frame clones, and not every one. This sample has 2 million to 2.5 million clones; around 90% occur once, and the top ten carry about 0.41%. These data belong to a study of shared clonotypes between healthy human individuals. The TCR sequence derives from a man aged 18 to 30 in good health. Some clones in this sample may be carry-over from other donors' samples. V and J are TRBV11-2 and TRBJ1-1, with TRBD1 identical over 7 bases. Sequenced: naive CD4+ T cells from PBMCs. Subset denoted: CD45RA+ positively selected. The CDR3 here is CASSLARQGSNTEAFF. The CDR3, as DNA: TGTGCCAGCAGCTTAGCTCGACAGGGATCTAACACTGAAGCTTTCTTT. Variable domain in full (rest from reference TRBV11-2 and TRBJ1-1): EAGVAQSPRYKIIEKRQSVAFWCNPISGHATLYWYQQILGQGPKLLIQFQNNGVVDDSQLPKDRFSAERLKGVDSTLKIQPAKLEDSAVYLCASSLARQGSNTEAFFGQGTRLTVV.